The present T cell receptor (beta chain) was sequenced within a study of cytomegalovirus exposure and HLA in healthy donors. Study observations and caveats: Accurate prediction of most subjects' HLA-A and HLA-B alleles from TCR beta sequences was reported. 16,951 TCR beta sequences were associated with HLA alleles at 0.05 false discovery rate in a later analysis.

On this clone: Its specificity is not known.

Germline loops: CDR1 MDHEN, CDR2 SYDVKM. The CDR3 consists of 16 residues. Trimming pared 4 bases from V and 4 bases from J, leaving 17 bases between. The PCR ran on 60 Vbeta and 13 Jbeta primers. TCRdb's table, derived via immunoSEQ multiplex PCR, lists solely in-frame clones and lacks some. The sample has about 220,000 clones; 76% are singletons. The chain links TRBV28 to TRBJ2-1; D gene unclear. The receptor was isolated from a man between 18 and 29 years old in good health and CMV-seronegative. Material: PBMCs. This chain's CDR3 is CASSSPTSSTYNEQFF. The CDR3, as DNA: TGTGCCAGCAGTTCGCCGACTTCCTCCACGTACAATGAGCAGTTCTTC.